This entry concerns a single TCR beta chain. The assay was immunoSEQ multiplex PCR, and TCRdb's table has in-frame clones only and misses some. Of about 71,000 clones detected, roughly 91% appear once; the ten largest clones hold approximately 3.5%. This record comes from a study of PD-L1 blockade in urothelial cancer. Study in general: Patients went on atezolizumab around 2014, receiving 1,200 mg intravenously every 3 weeks. From 0 to 3 prior chemotherapy regimens had been given to the patients. About nine tenths of the roughly 30 patients were men whose urothelial cancer was bladder-origin.

Germline CDR1 and CDR2: SGDLS and YYNGEE. The CDR3 runs to 13 residues. V dropped 7 bases and J dropped 5; count of bases not matched to a gene: 6. This chain links TRBV9 with TRBJ2-1; TRBD1 matches 7 bases. The receptor comes from a man in his sixties with urothelial cancer. The source material was PBMCs, sampled around atezolizumab (anti-PD-L1) treatment. The DNA for the CDR3 is TGTGCCAGCGCGAACGACAGGGACAATGAGCAGTTCTTC. Translating it yields CASANDRDNEQFF.